This passage covers 5 T cell receptor beta chains from one sample sequenced in a study of blood T cell repertoires in COVID-19. TCRdb's table, derived via immunoSEQ multiplex PCR, lists solely in-frame clones and lacks some. The profile shows tens of thousands of clones, approximately 90% of them singletons. Sequencing used peripheral blood. Source of these receptors: a man aged 65 to 85 with acute or convalescent COVID-19.

V and J are TRBV3-1 (or the pseudogene TRBV3-2) and TRBJ1-4; 7 bases align to TRBD1. The CDR3 totals 14 residues. V lost 1 base, J lost 8 bases, and 4 bases stayed unmatched. Germline CDR1 LGHDT, CDR2 YNNKEL (reference sequence). This chain's CDR3 is CASSQGNRGEKLFF. The CDR3 nucleotides read TGTGCCAGCAGCCAAGGAAACAGGGGAGAAAAACTGTTTTTT.

The rearrangement links TRBV19 to TRBJ1-5; 7 bases line up with TRBD1. This CDR3 spans 14 amino acids. In germline, CDR1 is LNHDA, CDR2 SQIVND (reference sequence). V gave up 7 bases and J gave up 3 bases; unmatched junction bases: 6. The DNA for the CDR3 is TGTGCCAGTACCGGGACAGTCTTCAATCAGCCCCAGCATTTT. Protein product: CASTGTVFNQPQHF.

As DNA, the CDR3 is TGTGCCAGCAGCTGGTCAGGGGGTTTTAGCAATCAGCCCCAGCATTTT. Translated: CASSWSGGFSNQPQHF. The chain carries TRBV7-9 and TRBJ1-5; TRBD1 agrees at 7 bases. The trim removed 4 bases at V and 0 bases at J, leaving 6 bases unmatched. From germline, CDR1 is SEHNR and CDR2 FQNEAQ (reference sequence). The CDR3 consists of 16 residues. Complete variable domain (other parts from reference TRBV7-9 and TRBJ1-5): DTGVSQNPRHKITKRGQNVTFRCDPISEHNRLYWYRQTLGQGPEFLTYFQNEAQLEKSRLLSDRFSAERPKGSFSTLEIQRTEQGDSAMYLCASSWSGGFSNQPQHFGDGTRLSIL.

V usage is TRBV7-8 and J usage is TRBJ1-5, with 8 bases matching TRBD1. This CDR3 comprises 14 residues. Germline CDR1 and CDR2: SGHVS and FQNEAQ. Trimming took 7 bases from V and 5 from J; bases not matched to a gene: 7. This CDR3 is CASNLGQGHQPQHF. The DNA for the CDR3 is TGTGCCAGCAACCTCGGACAGGGCCATCAGCCCCAGCATTTT.

This clone appeared once. The V gene is TRBV7-2, the J gene TRBJ2-3, with D uncertain. Germline CDR1 is SGHTA and CDR2 is FQGNSA. The ends were cut back, 5 bases at V and 4 bases at J, with 7 bases in the middle. This CDR3 contains 12 residues. CDR3 in DNA: TGTGCCAGCAGCCTCGAGGCAGATACGCAGTATTTT. As protein: CASSLEADTQYF. Based on the CDR3 plus reference TRBV7-2 and TRBJ2-3, the full variable domain is GAGVSQSPSNKVTEKGKDVELRCDPISGHTALYWYRQSLGQGLEFLIYFQGNSAPDKSGLPSDRFSAERTGGSVSTLTIQRTQQEDSAVYLCASSLEADTQYFGPGTRLTVL.